This TCR beta chain was identified during a study of cytomegalovirus exposure and HLA in healthy donors. PCR employed 60 Vbeta and 13 Jbeta primers. The repertoire was sequenced with immunoSEQ multiplex PCR; TCRdb's copy has only in-frame clones and lacks some. The table lists under 200,000 clones, around 79% of them singletons. This receptor was obtained from a middle-aged woman in good health and CMV-seropositive. Sequencing was done on a sample of PBMCs.

The CDR3 nucleotides are TGCAGCGCAGATCGGACTAGCGGGGTAGGCGATGAGCAGTTCTTC. Translation gives CSADRTSGVGDEQFF. V gene TRBV29-1 combines with J gene TRBJ2-1, with 12 bases identical to TRBD2. CDR1 SQVTM and CDR2 ANQGSEA come from the germline V gene. V gave up 7 bases and J gave up 8 bases; unmatched junction bases: 12. The CDR3 runs 15 residues.